The TCR beta chain described here comes from a study of T-cell reconstitution after alpha-beta-depleted transplantation in children. Preparation of the TCRbeta library was carried out with unique molecular identifiers. In TCRdb, the PCR reads were re-called with MiXCR into one record per CDR3 protein. The table includes roughly 500,000 distinct CDR3 sequences, about 17% detected once. This clonotype was picked up a small number of times. The germline V gene has CDR1 LGHDT and CDR2 YNNKEL (reference sequence). The J segment lost 5 bases and the V segment lost 0 bases, leaving 12 bases of the junction unmatched. The CDR3 has 17 residues.

Specimen: PBMCs from the stem cell graft donor, collected from the stem cell graft. This TCR derives from a human donor who donated a stem cell graft to a child with acute lymphoblastic leukemia. The chain recombines TRBV3-1 with TRBJ2-5, with TRBD2 matching 7 bases. The CDR3 DNA follows: TGTGCCAGCAGCCAAGACTTTGGGGCCCCCGGGAGGGAGACCCAGTACTTC. It yields the protein CASSQDFGAPGRETQYF.